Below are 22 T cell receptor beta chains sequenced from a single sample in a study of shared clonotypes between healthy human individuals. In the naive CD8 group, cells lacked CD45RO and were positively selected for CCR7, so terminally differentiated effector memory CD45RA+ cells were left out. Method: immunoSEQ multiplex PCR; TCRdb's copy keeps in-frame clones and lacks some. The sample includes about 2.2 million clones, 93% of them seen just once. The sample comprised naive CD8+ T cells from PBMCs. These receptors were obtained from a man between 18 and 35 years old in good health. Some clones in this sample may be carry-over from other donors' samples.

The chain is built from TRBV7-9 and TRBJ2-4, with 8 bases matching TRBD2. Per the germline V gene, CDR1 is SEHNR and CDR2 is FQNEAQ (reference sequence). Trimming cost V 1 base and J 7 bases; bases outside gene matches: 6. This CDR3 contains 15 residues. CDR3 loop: CASSLDGGVMNIQYF. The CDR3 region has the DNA TGTGCCAGCAGCTTAGACGGGGGGGTAATGAACATTCAGTACTTC.

The CDR3 is CASSVGEGWEQYF. The CDR3 bases are TGTGCCAGCAGCGTAGGAGAGGGGTGGGAGCAGTACTTC. The chain combines TRBV9 with TRBJ2-7; D could derive from TRBD1 or TRBD2 (5 bases each). Between the trimmed V and J ends, which lost 0 bases and 7 bases, there was a span of 11 bases. Germline lookup yields CDR1 SGDLS and CDR2 YYNGEE. This CDR3 is built from 13 residues.

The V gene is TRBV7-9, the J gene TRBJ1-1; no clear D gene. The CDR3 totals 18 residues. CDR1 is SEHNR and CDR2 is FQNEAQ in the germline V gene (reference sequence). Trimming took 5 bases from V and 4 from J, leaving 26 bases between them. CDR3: CASSRPPRTLKEATEAFF. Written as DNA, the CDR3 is TGTGCCAGCAGCCGACCCCCACGTACTCTTAAGGAGGCCACTGAAGCTTTCTTT.

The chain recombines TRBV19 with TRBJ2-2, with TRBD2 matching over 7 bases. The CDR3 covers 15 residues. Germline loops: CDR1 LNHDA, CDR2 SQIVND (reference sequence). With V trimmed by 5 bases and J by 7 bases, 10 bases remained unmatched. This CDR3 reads CASSPGLEGVGELFF. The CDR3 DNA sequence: TGTGCCAGTAGTCCAGGACTAGAAGGGGTCGGGGAGCTGTTTTTT. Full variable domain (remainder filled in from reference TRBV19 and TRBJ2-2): DGGITQSPKYLFRKEGQNVTLSCEQNLNHDAMYWYRQDPGQGLRLIYYSQIVNDFQKGDIAEGYSVSREKKESFPLTVTSAQKNPTAFYLCASSPGLEGVGELFFGEGSRLTVL.

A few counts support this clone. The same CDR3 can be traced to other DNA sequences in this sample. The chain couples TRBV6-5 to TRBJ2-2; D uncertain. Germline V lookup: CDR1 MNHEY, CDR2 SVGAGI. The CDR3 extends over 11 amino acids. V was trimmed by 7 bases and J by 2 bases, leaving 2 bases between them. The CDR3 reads CASTNTGELFF. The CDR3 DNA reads TGTGCCAGCACCAACACCGGGGAGCTGTTTTTT.

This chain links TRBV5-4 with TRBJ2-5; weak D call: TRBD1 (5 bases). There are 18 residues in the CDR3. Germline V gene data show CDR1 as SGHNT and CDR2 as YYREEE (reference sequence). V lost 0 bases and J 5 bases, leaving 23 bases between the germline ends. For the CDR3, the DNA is TGTGCCAGCAGCTTGGATCGGAATGTGGGTGGCAGGGTCGAGACCCAGTACTTC. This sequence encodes CASSLDRNVGGRVETQYF. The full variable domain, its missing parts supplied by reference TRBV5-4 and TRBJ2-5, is ETGVTQSPTHLIKTRGQQVTLRCSSQSGHNTVSWYQQALGQGPQFIFQYYREEENGRGNFPPRFSGLQFPNYSSELNVNALELDDSALYLCASSLDRNVGGRVETQYFGPGTRLLVL.

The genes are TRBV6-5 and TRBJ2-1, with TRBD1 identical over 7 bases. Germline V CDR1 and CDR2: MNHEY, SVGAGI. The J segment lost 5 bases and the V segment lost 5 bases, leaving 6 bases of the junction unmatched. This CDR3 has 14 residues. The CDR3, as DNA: TGTGCCAGCAGTCCCGGGACAGCGAACAATGAGCAGTTCTTC. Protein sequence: CASSPGTANNEQFF.

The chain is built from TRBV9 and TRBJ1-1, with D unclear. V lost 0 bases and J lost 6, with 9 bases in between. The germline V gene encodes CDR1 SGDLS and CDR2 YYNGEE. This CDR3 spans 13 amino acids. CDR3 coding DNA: TGTGCCAGCAGCGTAGTTTTTAGTCCTGAAGCTTTCTTT. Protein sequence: CASSVVFSPEAFF.

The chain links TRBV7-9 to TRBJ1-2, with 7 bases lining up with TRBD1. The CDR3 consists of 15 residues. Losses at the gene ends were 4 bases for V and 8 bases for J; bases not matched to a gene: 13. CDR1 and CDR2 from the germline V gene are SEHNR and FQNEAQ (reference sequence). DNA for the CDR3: TGTGCCAGCAGCTCCGGGGACAGTCACTTGGAGGGCTACACCTTC. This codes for CASSSGDSHLEGYTF.

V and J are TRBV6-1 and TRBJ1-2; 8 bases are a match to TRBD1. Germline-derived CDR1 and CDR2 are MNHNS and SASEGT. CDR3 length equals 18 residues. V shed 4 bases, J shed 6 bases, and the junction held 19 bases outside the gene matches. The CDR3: CASSVRGAGGASSDGYTF. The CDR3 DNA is TGTGCCAGCAGTGTACGGGGGGCAGGGGGCGCGTCAAGCGATGGCTACACCTTC.

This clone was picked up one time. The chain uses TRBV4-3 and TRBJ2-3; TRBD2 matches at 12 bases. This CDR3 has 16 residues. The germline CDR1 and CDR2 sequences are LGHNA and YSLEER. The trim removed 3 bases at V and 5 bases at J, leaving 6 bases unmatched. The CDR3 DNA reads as TGCGCCAGCAGCCAGGGACTAGCGGGCTCGATAGATACGCAGTATTTT. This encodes CASSQGLAGSIDTQYF.

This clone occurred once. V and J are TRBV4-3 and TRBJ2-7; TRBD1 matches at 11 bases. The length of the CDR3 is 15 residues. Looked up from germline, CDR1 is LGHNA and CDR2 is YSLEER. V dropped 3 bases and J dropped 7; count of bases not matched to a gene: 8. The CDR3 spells CASSHSRTGGYEQYF. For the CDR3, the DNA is TGCGCCAGCAGCCATAGTAGGACAGGGGGCTATGAGCAGTACTTC.

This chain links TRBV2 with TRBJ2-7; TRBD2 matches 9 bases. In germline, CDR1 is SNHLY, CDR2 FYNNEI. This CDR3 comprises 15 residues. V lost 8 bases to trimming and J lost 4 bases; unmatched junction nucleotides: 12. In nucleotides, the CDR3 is TGTGCCAGCCAGCCCCGACTAGCGGCTTTTTACGAGCAGTACTTC. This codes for CASQPRLAAFYEQYF. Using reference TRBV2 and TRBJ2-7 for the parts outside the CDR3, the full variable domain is EPEVTQTPSHQVTQMGQEVILRCVPISNHLYFYWYRQILGQKVEFLVSFYNNEISEKSEIFDDQFSVERPDGSNFTLKIRSTKLEDSAMYFCASQPRLAAFYEQYFGPGTRLTVT.

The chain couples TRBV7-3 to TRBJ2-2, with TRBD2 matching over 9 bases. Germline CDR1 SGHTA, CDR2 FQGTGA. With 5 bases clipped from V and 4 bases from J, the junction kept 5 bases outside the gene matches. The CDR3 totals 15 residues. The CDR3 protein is CASSPERGATGELFF. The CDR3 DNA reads TGTGCCAGCAGCCCCGAGCGGGGGGCCACCGGGGAGCTGTTTTTT.

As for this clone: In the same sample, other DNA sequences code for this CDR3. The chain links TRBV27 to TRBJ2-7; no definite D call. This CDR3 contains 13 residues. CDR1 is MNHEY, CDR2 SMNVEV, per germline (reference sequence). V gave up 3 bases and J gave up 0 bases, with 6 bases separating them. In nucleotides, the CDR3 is TGTGCCAGCAGTTTGGAAAGCTCCTACGAGCAGTACTTC. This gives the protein CASSLESSYEQYF.

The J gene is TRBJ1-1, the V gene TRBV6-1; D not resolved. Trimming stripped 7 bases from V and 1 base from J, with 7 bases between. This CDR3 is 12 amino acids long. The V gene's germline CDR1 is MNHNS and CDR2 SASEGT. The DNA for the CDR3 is TGTGCCAGCACTCAGACGAACACTGAAGCTTTCTTT. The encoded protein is CASTQTNTEAFF.

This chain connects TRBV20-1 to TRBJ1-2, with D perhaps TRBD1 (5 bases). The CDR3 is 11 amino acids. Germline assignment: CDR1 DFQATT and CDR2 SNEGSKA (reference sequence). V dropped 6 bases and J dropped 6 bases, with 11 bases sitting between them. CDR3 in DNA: TGCAGTGCCCCGGACACTGATGGCTACACCTTC. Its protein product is CSAPDTDGYTF.

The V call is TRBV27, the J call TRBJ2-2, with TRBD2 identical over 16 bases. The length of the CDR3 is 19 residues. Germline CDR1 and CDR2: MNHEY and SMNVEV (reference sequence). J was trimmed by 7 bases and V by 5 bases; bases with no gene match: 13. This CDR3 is CASSPGTSGRAGQSGELFF. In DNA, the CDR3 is TGTGCCAGCAGTCCGGGGACTAGCGGGAGGGCCGGGCAGAGCGGGGAGCTGTTTTTT.

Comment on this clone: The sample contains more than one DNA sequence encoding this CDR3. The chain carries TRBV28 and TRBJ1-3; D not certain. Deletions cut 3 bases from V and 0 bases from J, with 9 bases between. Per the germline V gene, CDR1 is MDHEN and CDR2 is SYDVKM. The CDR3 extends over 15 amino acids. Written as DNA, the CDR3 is TGTGCCAGCAGTTTTGGGGTCTCCTCTGGAAACACCATATATTTT. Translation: CASSFGVSSGNTIYF.

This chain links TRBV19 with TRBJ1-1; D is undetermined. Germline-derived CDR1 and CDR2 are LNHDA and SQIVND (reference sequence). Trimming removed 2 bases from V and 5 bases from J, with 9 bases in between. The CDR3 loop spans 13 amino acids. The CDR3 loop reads CASSIFPRTEAFF. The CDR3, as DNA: TGTGCCAGTAGTATATTCCCGAGAACTGAAGCTTTCTTT.

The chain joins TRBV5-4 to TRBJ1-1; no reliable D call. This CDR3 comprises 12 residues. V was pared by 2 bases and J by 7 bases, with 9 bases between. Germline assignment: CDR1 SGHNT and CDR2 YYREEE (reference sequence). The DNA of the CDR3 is TGTGCCAGCAGCTTTGGCGGAAGTGAAGCTTTCTTT. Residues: CASSFGGSEAFF.

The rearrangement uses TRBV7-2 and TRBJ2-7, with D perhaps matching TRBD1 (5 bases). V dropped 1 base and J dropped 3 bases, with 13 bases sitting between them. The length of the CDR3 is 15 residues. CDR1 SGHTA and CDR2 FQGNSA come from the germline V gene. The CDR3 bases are TGTGCCAGCAGCTTAGGCCCAGAGACAGTCTACGAGCAGTACTTC. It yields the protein CASSLGPETVYEQYF.